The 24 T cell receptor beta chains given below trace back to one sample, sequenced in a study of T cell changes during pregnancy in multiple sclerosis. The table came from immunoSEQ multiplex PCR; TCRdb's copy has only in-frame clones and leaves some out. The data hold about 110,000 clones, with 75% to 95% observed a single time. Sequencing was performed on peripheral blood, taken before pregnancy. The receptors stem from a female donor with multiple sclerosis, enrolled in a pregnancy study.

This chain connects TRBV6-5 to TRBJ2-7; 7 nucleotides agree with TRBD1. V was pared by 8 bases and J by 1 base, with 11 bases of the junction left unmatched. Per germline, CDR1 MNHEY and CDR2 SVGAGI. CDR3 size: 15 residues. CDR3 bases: TGTGCCAGCTCTCACCAGGGGGAAAGGTCCTACGAGCAGTACTTC. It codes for CASSHQGERSYEQYF.

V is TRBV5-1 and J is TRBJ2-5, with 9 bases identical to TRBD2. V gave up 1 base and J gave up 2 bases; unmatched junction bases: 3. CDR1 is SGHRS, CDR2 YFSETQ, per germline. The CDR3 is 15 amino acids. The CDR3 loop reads CASSLPSGTQETQYF. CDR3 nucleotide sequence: TGCGCCAGCAGCTTGCCTAGCGGGACGCAAGAGACCCAGTACTTC.

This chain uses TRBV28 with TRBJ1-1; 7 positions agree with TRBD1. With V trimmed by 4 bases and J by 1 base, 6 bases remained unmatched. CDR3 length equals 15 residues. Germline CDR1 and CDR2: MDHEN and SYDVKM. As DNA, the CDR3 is TGTGCCAGCAGTTCCCTTACAGGGGCGAACACTGAAGCTTTCTTT. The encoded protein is CASSSLTGANTEAFF.

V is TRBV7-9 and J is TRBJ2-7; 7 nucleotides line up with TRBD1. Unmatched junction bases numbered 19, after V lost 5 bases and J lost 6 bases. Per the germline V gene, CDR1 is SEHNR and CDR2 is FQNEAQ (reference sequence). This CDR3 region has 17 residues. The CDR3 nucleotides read TGTGCCAGCAGCCCCTTGGCCGCCGGGACAGAGGCCGTCGAGCAGTACTTC. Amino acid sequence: CASSPLAAGTEAVEQYF.

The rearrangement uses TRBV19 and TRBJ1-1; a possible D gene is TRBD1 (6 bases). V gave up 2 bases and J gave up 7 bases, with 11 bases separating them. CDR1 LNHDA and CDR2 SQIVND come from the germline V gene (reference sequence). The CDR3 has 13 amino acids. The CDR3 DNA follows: TGTGCCAGTAGTATAAACAGGGCGGGTGAAGCTTTCTTT. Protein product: CASSINRAGEAFF.

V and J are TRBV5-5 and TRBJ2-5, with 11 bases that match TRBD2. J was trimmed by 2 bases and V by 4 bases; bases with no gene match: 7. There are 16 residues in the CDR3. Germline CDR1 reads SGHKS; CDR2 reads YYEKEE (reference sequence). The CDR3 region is CASSPLRTSGQETQYF. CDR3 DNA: TGTGCCAGCAGCCCCCTCCGGACTAGCGGGCAAGAGACCCAGTACTTC.

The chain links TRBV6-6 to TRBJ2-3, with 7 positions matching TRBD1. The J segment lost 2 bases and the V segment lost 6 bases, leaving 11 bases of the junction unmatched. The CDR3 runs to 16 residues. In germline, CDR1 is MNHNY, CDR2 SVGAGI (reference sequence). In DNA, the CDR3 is TGTGCCAGCAGCCTCGGACAGGACGTTTCCACAGATACGCAGTATTTT. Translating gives CASSLGQDVSTDTQYF.

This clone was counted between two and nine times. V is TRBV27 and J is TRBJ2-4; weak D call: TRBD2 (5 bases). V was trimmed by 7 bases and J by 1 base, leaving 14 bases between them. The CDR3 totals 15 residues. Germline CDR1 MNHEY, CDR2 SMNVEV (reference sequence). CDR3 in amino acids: CASKRTGMAKNIQYF. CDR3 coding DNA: TGTGCCAGCAAACGGACGGGAATGGCCAAAAACATTCAGTACTTC.

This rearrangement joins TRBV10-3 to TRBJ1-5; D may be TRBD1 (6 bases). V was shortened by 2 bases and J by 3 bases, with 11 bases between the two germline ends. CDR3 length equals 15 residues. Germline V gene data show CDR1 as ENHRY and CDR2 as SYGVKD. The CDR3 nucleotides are TGTGCCATCAGTGAGGCAGGGGTTTACAATCAGCCCCAGCATTTT. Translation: CAISEAGVYNQPQHF.

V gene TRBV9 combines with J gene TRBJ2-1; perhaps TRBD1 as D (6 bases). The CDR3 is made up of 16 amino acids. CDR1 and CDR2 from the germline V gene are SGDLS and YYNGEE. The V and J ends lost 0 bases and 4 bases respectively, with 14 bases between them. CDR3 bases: TGTGCCAGCAGCGTAGATCACAGGGCAATATACAATGAGCAGTTCTTC. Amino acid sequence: CASSVDHRAIYNEQFF.

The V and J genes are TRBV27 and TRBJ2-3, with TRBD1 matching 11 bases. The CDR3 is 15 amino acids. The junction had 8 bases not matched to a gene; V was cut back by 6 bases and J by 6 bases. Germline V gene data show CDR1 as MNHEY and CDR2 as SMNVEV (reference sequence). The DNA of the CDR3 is TGTGCCAGCAGACAGGGACAGGGGGTTTCGGATACGCAGTATTTT. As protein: CASRQGQGVSDTQYF.

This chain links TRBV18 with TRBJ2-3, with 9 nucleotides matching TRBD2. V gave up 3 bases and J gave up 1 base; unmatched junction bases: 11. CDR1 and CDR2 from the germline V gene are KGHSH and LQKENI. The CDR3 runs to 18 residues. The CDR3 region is CASSPKGSASGGTDTQYF. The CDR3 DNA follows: TGTGCCAGCTCACCTAAAGGGTCGGCTAGCGGGGGCACAGATACGCAGTATTTT.

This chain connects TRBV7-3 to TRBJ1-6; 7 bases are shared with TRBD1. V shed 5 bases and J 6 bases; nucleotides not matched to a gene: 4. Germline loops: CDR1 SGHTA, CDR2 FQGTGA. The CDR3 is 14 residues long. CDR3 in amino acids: CASSRGQPNSPLHF. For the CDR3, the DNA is TGTGCCAGCAGCCGGGGACAGCCTAATTCACCCCTCCACTTT.

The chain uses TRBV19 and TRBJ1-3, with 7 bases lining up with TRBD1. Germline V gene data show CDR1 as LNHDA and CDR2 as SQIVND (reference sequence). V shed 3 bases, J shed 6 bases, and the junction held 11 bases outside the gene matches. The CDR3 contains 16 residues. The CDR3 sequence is CASSISRDSPPNTIYF. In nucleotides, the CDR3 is TGTGCCAGTAGTATCTCCCGGGACAGCCCGCCAAACACCATATATTTT.

In DNA, the CDR3 is TGTGCCAGCAGTGACTCGGAGACAGGTGGTAATGAGCAGTTCTTC. Protein product: CASSDSETGGNEQFF. V usage is TRBV6-4 and J usage is TRBJ2-1; D may be TRBD1 (6 bases). Trimming shortened V by 0 bases and J by 7 bases, and 13 bases separated the two germline ends. The germline gives CDR1 MRHNA, CDR2 SNTAGT. The CDR3 runs 15 residues.

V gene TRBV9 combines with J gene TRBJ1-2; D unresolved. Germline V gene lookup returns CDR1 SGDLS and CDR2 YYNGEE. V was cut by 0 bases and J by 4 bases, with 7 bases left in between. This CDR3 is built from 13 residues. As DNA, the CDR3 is TGTGCCAGCAGCGTAGGAGGTCCCTATGGCTACACCTTC. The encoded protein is CASSVGGPYGYTF.

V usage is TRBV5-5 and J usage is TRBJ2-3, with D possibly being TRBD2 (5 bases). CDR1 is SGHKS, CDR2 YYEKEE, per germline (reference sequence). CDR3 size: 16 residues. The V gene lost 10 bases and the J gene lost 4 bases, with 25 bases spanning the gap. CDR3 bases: TGTGCCGTTGACGCCCCCCCCCTACTAGTTGCAGATACGCAGTATTTT. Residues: CAVDAPPLLVADTQYF.

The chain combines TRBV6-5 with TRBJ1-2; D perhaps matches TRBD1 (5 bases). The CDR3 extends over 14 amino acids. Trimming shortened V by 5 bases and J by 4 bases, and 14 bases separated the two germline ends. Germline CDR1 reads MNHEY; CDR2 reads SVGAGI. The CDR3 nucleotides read TGTGCCAGCAGTCCGGGTCTACAGGCCTATGGCTACACCTTC. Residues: CASSPGLQAYGYTF.

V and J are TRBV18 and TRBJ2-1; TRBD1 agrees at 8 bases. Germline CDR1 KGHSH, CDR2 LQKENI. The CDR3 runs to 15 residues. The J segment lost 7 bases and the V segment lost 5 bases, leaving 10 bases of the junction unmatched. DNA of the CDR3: TGTGCCAGCTCATTTGGACAGGGTCTGGTAAATGAGCAGTTCTTC. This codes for CASSFGQGLVNEQFF. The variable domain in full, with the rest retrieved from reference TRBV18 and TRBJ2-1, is NAGVMQNPRHLVRRRGQEARLRCSPMKGHSHVYWYRQLPEEGLKFMVYLQKENIIDESGMPKERFSAEFPKEGPSILRIQQVVRGDSAAYFCASSFGQGLVNEQFFGPGTRLTVL.

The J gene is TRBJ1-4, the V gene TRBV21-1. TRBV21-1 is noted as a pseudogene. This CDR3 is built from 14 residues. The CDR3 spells CASSTEVVYEKLFF. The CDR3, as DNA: TGTGCCAGCAGCACGGAGGTCGTCTATGAAAAACTGTTTTTT.

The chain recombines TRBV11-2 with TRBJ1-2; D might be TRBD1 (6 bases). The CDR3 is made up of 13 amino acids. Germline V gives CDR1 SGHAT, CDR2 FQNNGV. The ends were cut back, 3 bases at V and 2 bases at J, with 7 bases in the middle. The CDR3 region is CASSFGQNYGYTF. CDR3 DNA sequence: TGTGCCAGCAGCTTTGGACAGAACTATGGCTACACCTTC.

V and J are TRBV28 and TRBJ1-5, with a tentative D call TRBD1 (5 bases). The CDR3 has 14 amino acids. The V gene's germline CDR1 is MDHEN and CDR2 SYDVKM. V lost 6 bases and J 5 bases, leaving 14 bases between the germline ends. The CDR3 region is CASRPWGGDQPQHF. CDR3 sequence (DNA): TGTGCCAGCAGACCCTGGGGGGGGGATCAGCCCCAGCATTTT.

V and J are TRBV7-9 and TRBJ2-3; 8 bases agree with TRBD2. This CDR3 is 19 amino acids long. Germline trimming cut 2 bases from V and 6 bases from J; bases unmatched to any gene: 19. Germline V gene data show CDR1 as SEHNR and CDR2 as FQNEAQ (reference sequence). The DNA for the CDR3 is TGTGCCAGCAGCTTATCATCCCCCGAGTGGCGGGAGGCGGGGGATACGCAGTATTTT. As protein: CASSLSSPEWREAGDTQYF.

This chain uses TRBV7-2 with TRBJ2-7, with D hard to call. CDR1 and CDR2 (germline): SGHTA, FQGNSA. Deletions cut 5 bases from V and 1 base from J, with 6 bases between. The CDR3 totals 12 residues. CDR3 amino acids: CASSPPSYEQYF. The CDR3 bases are TGTGCCAGCAGCCCCCCATCCTACGAGCAGTACTTC. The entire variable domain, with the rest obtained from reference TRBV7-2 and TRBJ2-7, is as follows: GAGVSQSPSNKVTEKGKDVELRCDPISGHTALYWYRQSLGQGLEFLIYFQGNSAPDKSGLPSDRFSAERTGGSVSTLTIQRTQQEDSAVYLCASSPPSYEQYFGPGTRLTVT.